Shown below are 8 T cell receptor beta chains from a single sample sequenced in a study of naive and memory T cell subsets. The beta constant-region primer was an equimolar mix of two oligonucleotides covering TRBC1 and TRBC2. TCRdb passed the UMI-ligation and nested PCR reads through MiXCR, listing each CDR3 protein once. The sample carries some 83,000 distinct CDR3 sequences, around 13% recorded once. Sample: central memory CD4+ T cells from blood. The receptors shown here come from a human donor in good health.

The sample holds a few counts of this clonotype. The chain is built from TRBV3-1 and TRBJ1-1; D remains unclear. Trimming removed 4 bases from V and 2 bases from J, with 14 bases in between. The CDR3 extends over 15 amino acids. Germline loops: CDR1 LGHDT, CDR2 YNNKEL (reference sequence). The CDR3 reads CASSPRSDFNTEAFF. Here the CDR3 DNA reads TGTGCCAGCAGCCCTCGATCGGATTTCAACACTGAAGCTTTCTTT.

This clonotype was seen repeatedly, ten times or more. J is TRBJ1-1 and V is TRBV12-3 or TRBV12-4; no firm D call. The V and J ends lost 3 bases and 5 bases respectively, with 7 bases between them. This CDR3 contains 12 residues. The CDR3 DNA is TGTGCCAGCAGTTTTTCGGGAACTGAAGCTTTCTTT. Residues: CASSFSGTEAFF.

This clonotype has a handful of counts. The genes are TRBV2 and TRBJ2-1, with TRBD2 as a possible D gene (6 bases). Germline lookup yields CDR1 SNHLY and CDR2 FYNNEI. The CDR3 totals 15 residues. Trimming shortened V by 7 bases and J by 2 bases, and 15 bases separated the two germline ends. CDR3 coding DNA: TGTGCCAGCACCCCGAAGGAGGGCCCCTACAATGAGCAGTTCTTC. Translating gives CASTPKEGPYNEQFF. The full variable domain, its missing parts supplied by reference TRBV2 and TRBJ2-1, is EPEVTQTPSHQVTQMGQEVILRCVPISNHLYFYWYRQILGQKVEFLVSFYNNEISEKSEIFDDQFSVERPDGSNFTLKIRSTKLEDSAMYFCASTPKEGPYNEQFFGPGTRLTVL.

The chain combines TRBV21-1 with TRBJ2-7; the listed D gene, TRBD2, was not tested against the DNA. TRBV21-1 is labeled a pseudogene. The CDR3 loop spans 16 amino acids. CDR3 nucleotides: TGTGCCAGCAGCCTACCTCCGAGGAGGGGTCGCTACGAGCAGTACTTC. Translation gives CASSLPPRRGRYEQYF.

This clonotype was observed at least ten times. V usage is TRBV20-1 and J usage is TRBJ2-1; a weak D match, TRBD2 (6 bases). Germline V gene lookup returns CDR1 DFQATT and CDR2 SNEGSKA (reference sequence). This CDR3 comprises 13 residues. Trimming took off 5 bases at V and 5 bases at J, with 13 bases between the two ends. CDR3 bases: TGCAGTGCTTGGAGGACGGGAGACAATGAGCAGTTCTTC. It encodes CSAWRTGDNEQFF.

In its sample, this clonotype was seen many times. The chain combines TRBV29-1 with TRBJ2-1; D may be TRBD1 or TRBD2 (5 bases each). The V end lost 4 bases, the J end lost 4 bases, and 35 bases lay between the germline ends. The CDR3 runs to 21 residues. Germline CDR1 and CDR2: SQVTM and ANQGSEA. Written as DNA, the CDR3 is TGCAGCGTTGTTAAGCCAAGCTTCTTCTTGGGGGAATCGAGTGGATACAATGAGCAGTTCTTC. It specifies CSVVKPSFFLGESSGYNEQFF.

The sample holds a few counts of this clonotype. The J gene is TRBJ2-5, the V gene TRBV6-6, with a possible D match to TRBD2 (5 bases). Germline V gene lookup returns CDR1 MNHNY and CDR2 SVGAGI (reference sequence). V lost 6 bases and J 5 bases, leaving 10 bases between the germline ends. The CDR3 runs 12 residues. CDR3 loop: CASRMGSETQYF. CDR3 coding DNA: TGTGCCAGCAGAATGGGGAGTGAGACCCAGTACTTC.

This clonotype was recorded at least ten times. The CDR3 DNA is TGCAGCGTTGTGCAGCCCCCCTACGAGCAGTACTTC. Its translation: CSVVQPPYEQYF. The chain is built from TRBV29-1 and TRBJ2-7; D remains unclear. Germline assignment: CDR1 SQVTM and CDR2 ANQGSEA. This CDR3 region has 12 residues. The ends were cut back, 4 bases at V and 2 bases at J, with 9 bases in the middle.